The 18 T cell receptor beta chains below were found in one sample sequenced in a study of T cell responses to AZD1222 COVID-19 vaccine. Data came from immunoSEQ multiplex PCR; TCRdb stores just in-frame clones and leaves some out. Among about 81,000 clones, around 93% were seen once, and the ten largest hold around 8%. This specimen was peripheral blood, taken 28 days after the second AZD1222 dose. The receptors stem from an adult who received the AZD1222 COVID-19 vaccine.

This chain uses TRBV19 with TRBJ2-5; the match to TRBD1 covers 8 bases. Germline V lookup: CDR1 LNHDA, CDR2 SQIVND (reference sequence). V was clipped by 5 bases and J by 1 base; unmatched bases: 6. The CDR3 consists of 15 residues. The CDR3 region is CASSSLGQGQETQYF. DNA of the CDR3: TGTGCCAGTAGTTCCCTCGGACAGGGCCAAGAGACCCAGTACTTC.

This chain links TRBV11-2 with TRBJ2-7, with a tentative D call TRBD2 (6 bases). The CDR3 covers 13 residues. The ends were cut back, 5 bases at V and 3 bases at J, with 11 bases in the middle. Germline V gene data show CDR1 as SGHAT and CDR2 as FQNNGV. The CDR3 region has the DNA TGTGCCAGCAGCCAGACGACTAGCTACGAGCAGTACTTC. It translates to CASSQTTSYEQYF.

This rearrangement joins TRBV15 to TRBJ1-3, with a possible D match to TRBD1 (6 bases). CDR3 size: 16 residues. The V end lost 0 bases, the J end lost 4 bases, and 13 bases lay between the germline ends. Germline V lookup: CDR1 LNHNV, CDR2 YYDKDF (reference sequence). The CDR3 region is CATSRERGTAGNTIYF. The CDR3 nucleotides read TGTGCCACCAGCAGAGAAAGGGGGACTGCAGGAAACACCATATATTTT. Filled out from reference TRBV15 and TRBJ1-3, the complete variable domain reads DAMVIQNPRYQVTQFGKPVTLSCSQTLNHNVMYWYQQKSSQAPKLLFHYYDKDFNNEADTPDNFQSRRPNTSFCFLDIRSPGLGDTAMYLCATSRERGTAGNTIYFGEGSWLTVV.

The J gene is TRBJ2-2, the V gene TRBV9; D assignment may be TRBD1 or TRBD2 (5 bases each). The CDR3 is 17 amino acids. V dropped 4 bases and J dropped 0 bases, with 16 bases sitting between them. The germline CDR1 and CDR2 sequences are SGDLS and YYNGEE. CDR3 nucleotide sequence: TGTGCCAGCAGCACCCCCGGGGCAGAGGCGAACACCGGGGAGCTGTTTTTT. Its protein product is CASSTPGAEANTGELFF.

The chain combines TRBV7-2 with TRBJ1-6; tentative D call: TRBD1 (6 bases). With 5 bases removed from V and 6 bases from J, the gap between germline ends came to 11 bases. Germline values: CDR1 SGHTA, CDR2 FQGNSA. The CDR3 totals 14 residues. In DNA, the CDR3 is TGTGCCAGCAGCCGGGGGCCTATTAATTCACCCCTCCACTTT. Residues: CASSRGPINSPLHF.

V is TRBV3-1 (or the pseudogene TRBV3-2) and J is TRBJ2-1; 7 positions agree with TRBD2. CDR1 LGHDT and CDR2 YNNKEL come from the germline V gene (reference sequence). V lost 1 base, J lost 8 bases, and 5 bases stayed unmatched. The CDR3 has 14 residues. The DNA of the CDR3 is TGTGCCAGCAGCCAAGTTGCTGCGGGAGATGAGCAGTTCTTC. This gives the protein CASSQVAAGDEQFF.

As DNA, the CDR3 is TGTGCCAGCAGTTTACCCAGCGGTGTTCAAGAGACCCAGTACTTC. Encoded protein: CASSLPSGVQETQYF. V usage is TRBV28 and J usage is TRBJ2-5, with D maybe TRBD2 (5 bases). The V and J ends lost 2 bases and 2 bases respectively, with 12 bases between them. The CDR3 consists of 15 residues. Germline CDR1 is MDHEN and CDR2 is SYDVKM.

This rearrangement joins TRBV15 to TRBJ1-4; D is uncertain. CDR1 LNHNV and CDR2 YYDKDF come from the germline V gene (reference sequence). The V and J ends lost 0 bases and 0 bases respectively, with 5 bases between them. The CDR3 totals 15 residues. The CDR3 region has the DNA TGTGCCACCAGCAGAGATGGGGCAACTAATGAAAAACTGTTTTTT. Its protein product is CATSRDGATNEKLFF.

The rearrangement joins TRBV6-5 to TRBJ1-2; tentative D call: TRBD1 (6 bases). This CDR3 comprises 15 residues. Germline V gene lookup returns CDR1 MNHEY and CDR2 SVGAGI. Trimming shortened V by 6 bases and J by 4 bases, and 18 bases separated the two germline ends. For the CDR3, the DNA is TGTGCCAGCAGGAGGGATACAGGGATGGGCTATGGCTACACCTTC. Translated: CASRRDTGMGYGYTF.

V usage is TRBV19 and J usage is TRBJ1-6; D unclear. CDR1 LNHDA and CDR2 SQIVND come from the germline V gene (reference sequence). The V end was cut by 7 bases, the J end by 3 bases, with 10 bases between. The CDR3 totals 14 residues. The CDR3 nucleotides read TGTGCCAGTACCCACCGGGACTATAATTCACCCCTCCACTTT. Its translation is CASTHRDYNSPLHF.

The CDR3 sequence is CASSDLVKNIQYF. The DNA for the CDR3 is TGTGCCAGCAGTGACTTGGTCAAAAACATTCAGTACTTC. This chain links TRBV6-4 with TRBJ2-4, with D unclear. Germline lookup yields CDR1 MRHNA and CDR2 SNTAGT. The CDR3 length is 13 residues. With 1 base removed from V and 3 bases from J, the gap between germline ends came to 4 bases.

The V call is TRBV7-9, the J call TRBJ2-1; no definite D call. The CDR3 contains 13 residues. With 3 bases removed from V and 5 bases from J, the gap between germline ends came to 8 bases. The germline gives CDR1 SEHNR, CDR2 FQNEAQ (reference sequence). CDR3 in amino acids: CASSFIENNEQFF. For the CDR3, the DNA is TGTGCCAGCAGCTTTATAGAGAACAATGAGCAGTTCTTC.

The V call is TRBV3-1 (or the pseudogene TRBV3-2), the J call TRBJ1-1; D is ambiguous. Germline V CDR1 and CDR2: LGHDT, YNNKEL (reference sequence). V shed 4 bases and J shed 1 base, with 10 bases lying between them. The CDR3 extends over 14 amino acids. In DNA, the CDR3 is TGTGCCAGCAGCCGACACAGAACGAACACTGAAGCTTTCTTT. It codes for CASSRHRTNTEAFF.

The rearrangement joins TRBV7-2 to TRBJ1-5, with 7 bases identical to TRBD1. CDR1 and CDR2 (germline): SGHTA, FQGNSA. V lost 4 bases to trimming and J lost 4 bases; unmatched junction nucleotides: 7. The CDR3 runs to 15 residues. DNA of the CDR3: TGTGCCAGCAGCTCGAGACAGGGACCGAATCAGCCCCAGCATTTT. It yields the protein CASSSRQGPNQPQHF.

This clone was detected ten times or more. V usage is TRBV27 and J usage is TRBJ1-3, with 10 bases lining up with TRBD1. Germline V CDR1 and CDR2: MNHEY, SMNVEV (reference sequence). Unmatched junction bases numbered 5, after V lost 5 bases and J lost 4 bases. The CDR3 loop spans 15 amino acids. CDR3: CASSTQTGGGNTIYF. In DNA form, the CDR3 reads TGTGCCAGCAGTACCCAGACAGGGGGCGGAAACACCATATATTTT.

This clone was observed a single time. V is TRBV3-1 (or the pseudogene TRBV3-2) and J is TRBJ1-2; D gene uncertain. This CDR3 has 15 residues. The ends were cut back, 1 base at V and 8 bases at J, with 17 bases in the middle. Looked up from germline, CDR1 is LGHDT and CDR2 is YNNKEL (reference sequence). The CDR3 here is CASSQAVGWFGGYTF. DNA for the CDR3: TGTGCCAGCAGCCAAGCGGTAGGGTGGTTCGGGGGCTACACCTTC.

The CDR3, as DNA: TGTGCCAGCACCTCGGACAGGGGCACAGATACGCAGTATTTT. This gives the protein CASTSDRGTDTQYF. V gene TRBV6-5 combines with J gene TRBJ2-3, with 8 nucleotides matching TRBD1. With 7 bases clipped from V and 1 base from J, the junction kept 4 bases outside the gene matches. Germline CDR1 is MNHEY and CDR2 is SVGAGI. CDR3 size: 14 residues.

This sequence joins TRBV2 and TRBJ1-5; D gene unclear. Trimming removed 6 bases from V and 0 bases from J, with 18 bases in between. There are 17 residues in the CDR3. Germline-derived CDR1 and CDR2 are SNHLY and FYNNEI. In nucleotides, the CDR3 is TGTGCCAGCAGAGATGGACGGAACCACTATAGCAATCAGCCCCAGCATTTT. It translates to CASRDGRNHYSNQPQHF.